These 9 T cell receptor beta chains came from one sample sequenced in a study of Ad26.COV2.S vaccination and SARS-CoV-2 variants. Treatment reported: 15 to 20 received Ad26.COV2.S at low or high dose, single or two shots; 5 received placebo; per-sample allocation not given. Sampling occurred on day 63 after the first vaccine or placebo injection. The data were produced by immunoSEQ multiplex PCR, yet TCRdb's version contains in-frame clones alone and is incomplete. This table has roughly 300,000 clones, 86% appearing once. Material: peripheral blood, obtained in a trial of Ad26.COV2.S vaccine versus placebo. Receptors were obtained from a person between 18 and 60 years old who received the Ad26.COV2.S COVID-19 vaccine or a placebo.

The rearrangement links TRBV9 to TRBJ2-7, with TRBD1 matching 8 bases. The CDR3 length is 15 residues. Germline lookup yields CDR1 SGDLS and CDR2 YYNGEE. V shed 4 bases and J 7 bases; nucleotides not matched to a gene: 13. CDR3 DNA sequence: TGTGCCAGCAGCCCACAGGGGGTGGGAGCCGGGGAGCAGTACTTC. Protein: CASSPQGVGAGEQYF.

The rearrangement uses TRBV10-1 and TRBJ1-6; 8 nucleotides agree with TRBD1. Per germline, CDR1 WNHNN and CDR2 SYGVQD (reference sequence). The length of the CDR3 is 16 residues. J was trimmed by 10 bases and V by 4 bases; bases with no gene match: 12. CDR3 residues: CASSGQGTGGSSPLHF. DNA of the CDR3: TGCGCCAGCAGTGGGCAGGGAACAGGGGGATCCTCACCCCTCCACTTT.

The chain couples TRBV5-1 to TRBJ2-7; D is perhaps TRBD1 (6 bases). Between the trimmed V and J ends, which lost 1 base and 0 bases, there was a span of 8 bases. CDR1 and CDR2 (germline): SGHRS, YFSETQ. CDR3 length: 14 residues. The CDR3 DNA sequence: TGCGCCAGCAGCTTGCCGGACAGCTCCTACGAGCAGTACTTC. The encoded protein is CASSLPDSSYEQYF.

The chain employs TRBV7-9 and TRBJ1-5; D not resolved. Germline V lookup: CDR1 SEHNR, CDR2 FQNEAQ (reference sequence). V lost 8 bases, J lost 4 bases, and 9 bases lay in between. The CDR3 runs 12 residues. CDR3 DNA: TGTGCCAGCGGGCAGCTGAATCAGCCCCAGCATTTT. It specifies CASGQLNQPQHF.

V usage is TRBV7-9 and J usage is TRBJ2-1, with no clear D. CDR1 is SEHNR, CDR2 FQNEAQ, per germline (reference sequence). The CDR3 covers 16 residues. V lost 4 bases to trimming and J lost 4 bases, with 17 bases between them. This chain's CDR3 is CASSSPTWRSYNEQFF. The CDR3 nucleotides read TGTGCCAGCAGCTCACCGACGTGGCGGTCATACAATGAGCAGTTCTTC.

The rearrangement uses TRBV5-1 and TRBJ2-1; 8 bases line up with TRBD1. Germline V CDR1 and CDR2: SGHRS, YFSETQ. The junction had 9 bases not matched to a gene; V was cut back by 4 bases and J by 3 bases. The CDR3 extends over 16 amino acids. CDR3 sequence reads: CASSQSLGQGYNEQFF. The DNA of the CDR3 is TGCGCCAGCAGCCAGTCCCTCGGACAGGGCTACAATGAGCAGTTCTTC.

The gene calls are TRBV5-6 and TRBJ1-6; D remains unclear. The CDR3 loop spans 12 amino acids. V lost 4 bases and J lost 2, with 1 base in between. The germline V gene has CDR1 SGHDT and CDR2 YYEEEE. The CDR3 nucleotides read TGTGCCAGCAGCCCCTATAATTCACCCCTCCACTTT. This sequence encodes CASSPYNSPLHF.

The chain recombines TRBV2 with TRBJ2-7; D gene ambiguous. The CDR3 covers 14 residues. CDR1 SNHLY and CDR2 FYNNEI come from the germline V gene. Trimming took off 2 bases at V and 6 bases at J, with 14 bases between the two ends. The CDR3 protein is CASSESRSISEQYF. The DNA of the CDR3 is TGTGCCAGCAGTGAATCTAGATCTATTTCCGAGCAGTACTTC.

The genes are TRBV18 and TRBJ1-3, with 9 bases identical to TRBD1. V was pared by 3 bases and J by 3 bases, with 9 bases of the junction left unmatched. Looked up from germline, CDR1 is KGHSH and CDR2 is LQKENI. The CDR3 runs to 17 residues. CDR3 sequence reads: CASSPSSQGASGNTIYF. CDR3 bases: TGTGCCAGCTCACCTAGCTCACAGGGGGCAAGTGGAAACACCATATATTTT.